This note documents a single T cell receptor (beta chain) sequence. Its matching antigen is unknown. The germline V gene has CDR1 MNHEY and CDR2 SVGAGI. The CDR3 spans 13 residues. No DNA is given; TCRdb re-called the 5' RACE reads and lists each CDR3 protein once. The sample has about 380,000 distinct CDR3 sequences. This sample is drawn from a study of monozygotic twins with inflammatory bowel disease. Study conclusions and caveats: Any single strong signal or clonotype tied to IBD lacked support.

Sequencing was done on a sample of blood. The V and J genes are TRBV6-5 and TRBJ2-7; without DNA, the TCRdb call of TRBD1 cannot be checked. This TCR was recovered from a human donor with ulcerative colitis or Crohn's disease, or a healthy co-twin of an affected twin (not recorded which). The CDR3 loop reads CASDRVNPYEQYF.